A selection of T cell receptor beta chains follows, all from one sample in a study of blood T cell repertoires in COVID-19. The repertoire was sequenced with immunoSEQ multiplex PCR; TCRdb's copy has only in-frame clones and lacks some. The repertoire consists of 440,000 or so clones, with over 75% occurring once and the leading ten covering roughly 1.5%. The sequencing input was peripheral blood. These receptors all stem from a woman between 40 and 55 years old with COVID-19, enrolled during active disease. The CDR3 runs from the conserved cysteine through the conserved F or W. The order of the fields is CDR3 DNA, CDR3 protein, CDR3 length, clone size, J gene, V gene, D gene. The D gene is left open where the match is weak. A clone size is listed for some rows: how often the clone was seen (once, few, many), or a class if it is expanded.

TGTGCCAGCAGCCGTGACAGCCCAGGAGAGACCCAGTACTTC,CASSRDSPGETQYF,14,-,TRBJ2-5,TRBV3-1/TRBV3-2,-
TGTGCCAGCAGTTTATCGGGGGGTGGCGAGCAGTACTTC,CASSLSGGGEQYF,13,-,TRBJ2-7,TRBV12-3/TRBV12-4,TRBD2
TGTGCCAGCAGCCCACAGAGGGCGATCAATAATTCACCCCTCCACTTT,CASSPQRAINNSPLHF,16,few,TRBJ1-6,TRBV7-2,-
TGTGCCAGCAGTGATAGGGAGGGGACTGAAGCTTTCTTT,CASSDREGTEAFF,13,-,TRBJ1-1,TRBV2,-
TGTGCCAGTTCGAGGGACAGGGCTGTTGGAACCCAGTACTTC,CASSRDRAVGTQYF,14,-,TRBJ2-5,TRBV6-5,TRBD1
TGTGCCTGGAGTCTCATCGGGACAGGGGGTCTCTTGAACACTGAAGCTTTCTTT,CAWSLIGTGGLLNTEAFF,18,-,TRBJ1-1,TRBV30,TRBD1
TGTGCCAGCAGTTTAGGGCAGTTAGAGACCCAGTACTTC,CASSLGQLETQYF,13,-,TRBJ2-5,TRBV12-3/TRBV12-4,-
TGTGCCAGCAGCCGCACAGGGGTGGTGGGCTACACCTTC,CASSRTGVVGYTF,13,-,TRBJ1-2,TRBV5-6,TRBD1
TGTGCCAGCAGTCCACTGGACAGATACTCTAACTATGGCTACACCTTC,CASSPLDRYSNYGYTF,16,few,TRBJ1-2,TRBV27,-
TGTGCCAGCTTAGTCACCGGGGAGCTGTTTTTT,CASLVTGELFF,11,once,TRBJ2-2,TRBV27,-
TGCAGTGCTAGTAAAGCCCGGGGGGACTATGGCTACACCTTC,CSASKARGDYGYTF,14,-,TRBJ1-2,TRBV20-1,-
TGTGCCAGCCCCACAGGAAACAATCAGCCCCAGCATTTT,CASPTGNNQPQHF,13,-,TRBJ1-5,TRBV28,-
TGTGCCAGCAGCCCAGGGTGGAGTTTAGGGAACACCATATATTTT,CASSPGWSLGNTIYF,15,-,TRBJ1-3,TRBV9,-
TGTGCCAGCTCACCAGGGGACAGGGTCCACAATGAGCAGTTCTTC,CASSPGDRVHNEQFF,15,-,TRBJ2-1,TRBV18,TRBD1
TGCGCCAGCAGCTGGACAGAGAGTCCCTATGGCTACACCTTC,CASSWTESPYGYTF,14,-,TRBJ1-2,TRBV4-3,-
TGTGCCAGCTCACCACGGCGGGCAGCGAACACCGGGGAGCTGTTTTTT,CASSPRRAANTGELFF,16,-,TRBJ2-2,TRBV18,-
TGTGCCAGCAGTTACAGTTTGGGACAGATAGGTGTACAGTACTTC,CASSYSLGQIGVQYF,15,once,TRBJ2-7,TRBV6-5,TRBD1
TGTGCCAGAAATTCAACAGGGGAAATCAATTCACCCCTCCACTTT,CARNSTGEINSPLHF,15,-,TRBJ1-6,TRBV10-3,TRBD1
TGTGCCAGCAGTTTAAGTAGCGAGCATTACAATGAGCAGTTCTTC,CASSLSSEHYNEQFF,15,-,TRBJ2-1,TRBV27,-
TGCGCCAGCAGCCGTATGCAGGGGCTGAACACTGAAGCTTTCTTT,CASSRMQGLNTEAFF,15,-,TRBJ1-1,TRBV4-1,-
TGTGCCAGCAGGCTGGACAGGTACCCGCTTGAAAAACTGTTTTTT,CASRLDRYPLEKLFF,15,-,TRBJ1-4,TRBV28,TRBD1
TGCAGCGTTGAAGACAAGACAAACTATGGCTACACCTTC,CSVEDKTNYGYTF,13,-,TRBJ1-2,TRBV29-1,-
TGTGCCAGCTCACCACAGGGGACAGGCCGAACTAATGAAAAACTGTTTTTT,CASSPQGTGRTNEKLFF,17,-,TRBJ1-4,TRBV18,TRBD1
TGTGCCAGCAGCCAAGATTGGGCGGGGACTAGGACCCTAGCCAAAAACATTCAGTACTTC,CASSQDWAGTRTLAKNIQYF,20,-,TRBJ2-4,TRBV14,TRBD2
TGTGCCAGCAGCATTTCGAGGACAGAACCCGGAAACACCATATATTTT,CASSISRTEPGNTIYF,16,-,TRBJ1-3,TRBV9,-
TGTGCCTGGAGTGAATTCAAGGCTGGAGGAAACACTGAAGCTTTCTTT,CAWSEFKAGGNTEAFF,16,-,TRBJ1-1,TRBV30,-
TGTGCCAGCAGTTTATCGTCCGTAAATTCACCCCTCCACTTT,CASSLSSVNSPLHF,14,-,TRBJ1-6,TRBV27,-
TGTGCCAGCAACCTGCAGGTATCAGATACGCAGTATTTT,CASNLQVSDTQYF,13,-,TRBJ2-3,TRBV7-9,-
TGTGCCAGCAGCCTTCCGACAGGGACGAGCAATCAGCCCCAGCATTTT,CASSLPTGTSNQPQHF,16,-,TRBJ1-5,TRBV5-8,TRBD1
TGTGCCAGCTCCCCTAGAGCCGCTAGCCCAGATACGCAGTATTTT,CASSPRAASPDTQYF,15,once,TRBJ2-3,TRBV18,-
TGTGCCAGTAGTATATTAAGGGGGCGGGCAGGCACCGGGGAGCTGTTTTTT,CASSILRGRAGTGELFF,17,-,TRBJ2-2,TRBV19,TRBD1
TGTGCCAGCAGCGCTAATCGGTATGAAAAACTGTTTTTT,CASSANRYEKLFF,13,-,TRBJ1-4,TRBV27,-
TGTGCCAGCAGCGTAGACGGGACAGGGGGATACGAGCAGTACTTC,CASSVDGTGGYEQYF,15,-,TRBJ2-7,TRBV9,TRBD1
TGTGCCAGCAGCTTAGGATTTCCAGGGCCCAATTCACCCCTCCACTTT,CASSLGFPGPNSPLHF,16,-,TRBJ1-6,TRBV7-9,-
TGCGCCAGCAGCCAAGATAGGCAGGGGGCAGTCTACGAGCAGTACTTC,CASSQDRQGAVYEQYF,16,-,TRBJ2-7,TRBV4-3,TRBD1
TGTGCCACTCAAGCATCAACTGGACAGGGGCGCGGGTTACCTAGCACAGATACGCAGTATTTT,CATQASTGQGRGLPSTDTQYF,21,-,TRBJ2-3,TRBV15,TRBD1
TGCGCCAGCAGCGGCGGGACGACGCATGGCTACACCTTC,CASSGGTTHGYTF,13,-,TRBJ1-2,TRBV5-1,-
TGTGCCACCAGTGATTTGACTAGCGGGGGACCCACAGATACGCAGTATTTT,CATSDLTSGGPTDTQYF,17,-,TRBJ2-3,TRBV24-1,TRBD2
TGTGCCAGCAGCCTCCAGGGGCAAGCTAACTATGGCTACACCTTC,CASSLQGQANYGYTF,15,-,TRBJ1-2,TRBV27,-
TGTGCCAGCAGCCTAGGACAGAGAAATCAGCCCCAGCATTTT,CASSLGQRNQPQHF,14,-,TRBJ1-5,TRBV3-1/TRBV3-2,-
TGTGCCAGCAGTTGGAGGGACGGCAATCAGCCCCAGCATTTT,CASSWRDGNQPQHF,14,once,TRBJ1-5,TRBV27,-
TGTGCCAGCAGCCAAAGAGCGGGAGGTGGGAGCGAGCAGTACTTC,CASSQRAGGGSEQYF,15,-,TRBJ2-7,TRBV28,TRBD2
TGTGCCAGCATCGAAACTAGAGACTCCTACGAGCAGTACTTC,CASIETRDSYEQYF,14,-,TRBJ2-7,TRBV28,-
TGTGCCAGCAGCTGGACAGGGGCTGGGGGCTACACCTTC,CASSWTGAGGYTF,13,-,TRBJ1-2,TRBV7-2,TRBD1
TGCAGCGTTGACGTCAGGGCGAACACTGAAGCTTTCTTT,CSVDVRANTEAFF,13,-,TRBJ1-1,TRBV29-1,-
TGTGCCTGGAGTGTACGATGGGCCCCCAATCAGCCCCAGCATTTT,CAWSVRWAPNQPQHF,15,-,TRBJ1-5,TRBV30,-
TGTGCCAGCAGTCCTCCATCTAGAGAGACCCAGTACTTC,CASSPPSRETQYF,13,-,TRBJ2-5,TRBV25-1,-
TGTGCCAGCAAGGGGGAATTAGGGATAAATTCACCCCTCCACTTT,CASKGELGINSPLHF,15,-,TRBJ1-6,TRBV28,-